Listed below are T cell receptor beta chains from one sample, sequenced in a study of OX40 agonist ivuxolimab in advanced cancers. Assay: immunoSEQ multiplex PCR; the TCRdb copy retains only in-frame clones and omits some. Seen here are about 62,000 clones, approximately 80% observed once, and the top ten hold 5.5%. The starting material was CD4+ or CD8+ T cells sorted from blood, obtained in a trial of the OX40 agonist ivuxolimab. The receptors here all came from an adult with an advanced solid tumor such as melanoma, head and neck, liver or kidney cancer. CDR3s include the opening cysteine and the closing phenylalanine or tryptophan. A D gene is named only where the DNA matches it firmly. Where a row states a size, it is once, few, many or the class of an expanded clone; other rows omit it.

v_call: TRBV18; d_call: -; clone_size: -; j_call: TRBJ2-2; cdr3_aa: CASTSKAGELFF; cdr3_nt: TGTGCCAGCACTAGTAAGGCCGGGGAGCTGTTTTTT
v_call: TRBV6-5; d_call: -; clone_size: once; j_call: TRBJ2-2; cdr3_aa: CASSYTAGTGELFF; cdr3_nt: TGTGCCAGCAGTTACACGGCAGGCACCGGGGAGCTGTTTTTT
v_call: TRBV19; d_call: TRBD2; clone_size: -; j_call: TRBJ2-2; cdr3_aa: CASRRLAGGPRDTGELFF; cdr3_nt: TGTGCCAGTAGGCGACTAGCGGGGGGACCCCGGGACACCGGGGAGCTGTTTTTT
v_call: TRBV5-4; d_call: -; clone_size: few; j_call: TRBJ1-1; cdr3_aa: CASSLRRGTEAFF; cdr3_nt: TGTGCCAGCAGCTTGAGGAGGGGGACTGAAGCTTTCTTT
v_call: TRBV10-1; d_call: -; clone_size: -; j_call: TRBJ2-1; cdr3_aa: CASSGWGPYNEQFF; cdr3_nt: TGCGCCAGCAGTGGCTGGGGCCCGTACAATGAGCAGTTCTTC
v_call: TRBV27; d_call: TRBD1; clone_size: -; j_call: TRBJ1-2; cdr3_aa: CASSLSIVDRDLNRANYGYTF; cdr3_nt: TGTGCCAGCAGTTTATCTATCGTTGACAGGGACTTAAACCGAGCTAACTATGGCTACACCTTC
v_call: TRBV7-3; d_call: -; clone_size: -; j_call: TRBJ2-3; cdr3_aa: CASSPEVADTQYF; cdr3_nt: TGTGCCAGCAGCCCCGAGGTGGCAGATACGCAGTATTTT
v_call: TRBV28; d_call: -; clone_size: -; j_call: TRBJ2-5; cdr3_aa: CASSLPWDGYNQETQYF; cdr3_nt: TGTGCCAGCAGTTTACCTTGGGACGGCTACAACCAAGAGACCCAGTACTTC
v_call: TRBV7-3; d_call: TRBD2; clone_size: -; j_call: TRBJ2-1; cdr3_aa: CASSFPTSGRSYNEQFF; cdr3_nt: TGTGCCAGCAGTTTTCCTACTAGCGGGAGATCCTACAATGAGCAGTTCTTC
v_call: TRBV6-4; d_call: -; clone_size: -; j_call: TRBJ1-1; cdr3_aa: CASSDRDNTEAFF; cdr3_nt: TGTGCCAGCAGTGACCGGGACAACACTGAAGCTTTCTTT
v_call: TRBV30; d_call: TRBD2; clone_size: -; j_call: TRBJ2-2; cdr3_aa: CAWSALAGTGELFF; cdr3_nt: TGTGCCTGGAGTGCCTTAGCGGGAACCGGGGAGCTGTTTTTT
v_call: TRBV6-5; d_call: -; clone_size: -; j_call: TRBJ2-7; cdr3_aa: CASSYSLDKGEQYF; cdr3_nt: TGTGCCAGCAGTTACTCTTTGGACAAAGGCGAGCAGTACTTC
v_call: TRBV5-6; d_call: -; clone_size: -; j_call: TRBJ1-6; cdr3_aa: CASSLLGVNSPLHF; cdr3_nt: TGTGCCAGCAGCCTCCTTGGAGTCAATTCACCCCTCCACTTT
v_call: TRBV28; d_call: -; clone_size: -; j_call: TRBJ2-5; cdr3_aa: CASTVEHRRGTQYF; cdr3_nt: TGTGCCAGCACGGTCGAGCACCGGAGGGGGACCCAGTACTTC
v_call: TRBV28; d_call: -; clone_size: -; j_call: TRBJ2-7; cdr3_aa: CASSLGSFGVIGEQYF; cdr3_nt: TGTGCCAGCAGTTTAGGCTCTTTCGGGGTTATAGGCGAGCAGTACTTC
v_call: TRBV6-5; d_call: -; clone_size: -; j_call: TRBJ2-6; cdr3_aa: CASRLHSGANVLTF; cdr3_nt: TGTGCCAGCAGACTCCACTCTGGGGCCAACGTCCTGACTTTC
v_call: TRBV6-4; d_call: -; clone_size: -; j_call: TRBJ2-3; cdr3_aa: CASSDEVADTDTQYF; cdr3_nt: TGTGCCAGCAGTGACGAGGTAGCGGACACAGATACGCAGTATTTT
v_call: TRBV27; d_call: -; clone_size: few; j_call: TRBJ2-4; cdr3_aa: CASSFGTSRTNIQYF; cdr3_nt: TGTGCCAGCAGTTTCGGGACGTCCCGAACAAACATTCAGTACTTC
v_call: TRBV18; d_call: TRBD2; clone_size: -; j_call: TRBJ2-3; cdr3_aa: CASSPGTSGGNTQYF; cdr3_nt: TGTGCCAGCTCACCTGGGACTAGCGGGGGGAATACGCAGTATTTT
v_call: TRBV19; d_call: -; clone_size: -; j_call: TRBJ2-3; cdr3_aa: CASSQIRDTQYF; cdr3_nt: TGTGCCAGTAGTCAGATCCGGGATACGCAGTATTTT
v_call: TRBV2; d_call: TRBD2; clone_size: -; j_call: TRBJ2-7; cdr3_aa: CASSGTSGRAIFEQYF; cdr3_nt: TGTGCCAGCAGCGGGACTAGCGGGAGGGCCATATTTGAGCAGTACTTC
v_call: TRBV12-5; d_call: TRBD1; clone_size: -; j_call: TRBJ1-1; cdr3_aa: CASGSQGAGGTEAFF; cdr3_nt: TGTGCTAGTGGTTCCCAGGGGGCGGGGGGCACTGAAGCTTTCTTT
v_call: TRBV19; d_call: TRBD1; clone_size: -; j_call: TRBJ2-3; cdr3_aa: CASSTRGRSTDTQYF; cdr3_nt: TGTGCCAGTAGTACCAGGGGGCGCAGCACAGATACGCAGTATTTT
v_call: TRBV9; d_call: -; clone_size: -; j_call: TRBJ2-7; cdr3_aa: CASSVGWGYEQYF; cdr3_nt: TGTGCCAGCAGCGTAGGGTGGGGGTACGAGCAGTACTTC
v_call: TRBV19; d_call: -; clone_size: -; j_call: TRBJ1-6; cdr3_aa: CASSILAGSDSPLHF; cdr3_nt: TGTGCCAGTAGTATCCTAGCAGGGTCGGACTCACCCCTCCACTTT
v_call: TRBV28; d_call: -; clone_size: -; j_call: TRBJ1-4; cdr3_aa: CASSSPYEKLFF; cdr3_nt: TGTGCCAGCAGTTCTCCCTATGAAAAACTGTTTTTT
v_call: TRBV28; d_call: -; clone_size: -; j_call: TRBJ2-2; cdr3_aa: CASSSYTGELFF; cdr3_nt: TGTGCCAGCAGTTCTTACACCGGGGAGCTGTTTTTT
v_call: TRBV4-2; d_call: -; clone_size: many; j_call: TRBJ2-2; cdr3_aa: CASSQHTGELFF; cdr3_nt: TGTGCCAGCAGCCAACACACCGGGGAGCTGTTTTTT
v_call: TRBV2; d_call: TRBD2; clone_size: -; j_call: TRBJ2-3; cdr3_aa: CASSASFLRAGEAQYF; cdr3_nt: TGTGCCAGCAGTGCCTCTTTTCTTAGGGCGGGGGAAGCGCAGTATTTT
v_call: TRBV20-1; d_call: -; clone_size: -; j_call: TRBJ2-7; cdr3_aa: CSAMDSYEQYF; cdr3_nt: TGCAGTGCTATGGACAGCTACGAGCAGTACTTC
v_call: TRBV4-2; d_call: -; clone_size: -; j_call: TRBJ1-2; cdr3_aa: CASSQVTGTNYGYTF; cdr3_nt: TGTGCCAGCAGCCAGGTGACAGGAACTAACTATGGCTACACCTTC
v_call: TRBV4-2; d_call: -; clone_size: -; j_call: TRBJ1-2; cdr3_aa: CASSQELGKASYGYTF; cdr3_nt: TGTGCCAGCAGCCAAGAACTAGGGAAAGCTAGCTATGGCTACACCTTC
v_call: TRBV5-1; d_call: -; clone_size: -; j_call: TRBJ1-2; cdr3_aa: CASTHPGQGGYTF; cdr3_nt: TGCGCCAGCACCCACCCGGGTCAGGGTGGCTACACCTTC
v_call: TRBV28; d_call: -; clone_size: once; j_call: TRBJ1-2; cdr3_aa: CASSFNRLRGMGYTF; cdr3_nt: TGTGCCAGCAGTTTTAACAGGCTGCGGGGGATGGGCTACACCTTC
v_call: TRBV15; d_call: TRBD2; clone_size: -; j_call: TRBJ2-1; cdr3_aa: CATSTLAGDTYNEQFF; cdr3_nt: TGTGCCACCAGCACCCTAGCGGGGGACACATACAATGAGCAGTTCTTC
v_call: TRBV7-2; d_call: -; clone_size: -; j_call: TRBJ1-2; cdr3_aa: CASSYSQGVGYGYTF; cdr3_nt: TGTGCCAGCAGCTATTCGCAGGGTGTTGGGTATGGCTACACCTTC
v_call: TRBV7-6; d_call: -; clone_size: -; j_call: TRBJ1-6; cdr3_aa: CASSSDSSNSPLHF; cdr3_nt: TGTGCCAGCAGCTCGGACAGCAGTAATTCACCCCTCCACTTT
v_call: TRBV9; d_call: TRBD2; clone_size: -; j_call: TRBJ2-3; cdr3_aa: CASSSSGGTDTQYF; cdr3_nt: TGTGCCAGCAGCTCTAGCGGGGGCACAGATACGCAGTATTTT
v_call: TRBV7-2; d_call: -; clone_size: few; j_call: TRBJ1-4; cdr3_aa: CASSTGRETTNEKLFF; cdr3_nt: TGTGCCAGCAGCACGGGACGGGAAACAACTAATGAAAAACTGTTTTTT
v_call: TRBV27; d_call: -; clone_size: once; j_call: TRBJ2-3; cdr3_aa: CASSSATTPPDTQYF; cdr3_nt: TGTGCCAGCAGTTCAGCGACTACCCCCCCAGATACGCAGTATTTT
v_call: TRBV11-2; d_call: -; clone_size: -; j_call: TRBJ2-5; cdr3_aa: CASSPRGGLQETQYF; cdr3_nt: TGTGCCAGCAGCCCCAGGGGGGGGTTACAAGAGACCCAGTACTTC
v_call: TRBV28; d_call: -; clone_size: -; j_call: TRBJ1-6; cdr3_aa: CASSLGSTTPLRF; cdr3_nt: TGTGCCAGCAGTTTAGGAAGTACGACCCCCTTACGCTTT
v_call: TRBV7-3; d_call: -; clone_size: -; j_call: TRBJ1-1; cdr3_aa: CASSPQGGRKTEAFF; cdr3_nt: TGTGCCAGCAGCCCTCAAGGGGGGCGGAAGACTGAAGCTTTCTTT
v_call: TRBV1; d_call: -; clone_size: once; j_call: TRBJ2-1; cdr3_aa: CTSSQDIQTSGIGNEQFF; cdr3_nt: TGCACCAGCAGCCAAGATATACAGACTAGCGGGATAGGCAATGAGCAGTTCTTC
v_call: TRBV27; d_call: -; clone_size: -; j_call: TRBJ2-3; cdr3_aa: CASSSTDTQYF; cdr3_nt: TGTGCCAGCAGTTCCACAGATACGCAGTATTTT
v_call: TRBV7-6; d_call: -; clone_size: -; j_call: TRBJ2-1; cdr3_aa: CASSLEAGNRAFF; cdr3_nt: TGTGCCAGCAGCTTAGAGGCGGGAAACAGGGCGTTCTTC
v_call: TRBV28; d_call: TRBD1; clone_size: few; j_call: TRBJ1-6; cdr3_aa: CASTSDRGPYNSPLHF; cdr3_nt: TGTGCCAGCACCTCGGACAGGGGGCCCTATAATTCACCCCTCCACTTT
v_call: TRBV5-8; d_call: -; clone_size: -; j_call: TRBJ1-5; cdr3_aa: CASSAKSLNQPQHF; cdr3_nt: TGTGCCAGCAGCGCTAAATCTCTAAATCAGCCCCAGCATTTT
v_call: TRBV28; d_call: -; clone_size: -; j_call: TRBJ1-3; cdr3_aa: CASSLAGSGGNTIYF; cdr3_nt: TGTGCCAGCAGTTTGGCAGGGTCGGGCGGAAACACCATATATTTT
v_call: TRBV9; d_call: -; clone_size: -; j_call: TRBJ2-1; cdr3_aa: CASSLSAGSLREQFF; cdr3_nt: TGTGCCAGCAGCTTAAGCGCGGGATCTCTCCGGGAGCAGTTCTTC
v_call: TRBV29-1; d_call: -; clone_size: -; j_call: TRBJ1-1; cdr3_aa: CSVDPGTSNTEAFF; cdr3_nt: TGCAGCGTTGACCCGGGGACATCGAACACTGAAGCTTTCTTT
v_call: TRBV27; d_call: TRBD2; clone_size: -; j_call: TRBJ2-5; cdr3_aa: CASSLSAGGPWGETQYF; cdr3_nt: TGTGCCAGCAGTTTATCTGCGGGGGGGCCCTGGGGAGAGACCCAGTACTTC
v_call: TRBV6-5; d_call: TRBD1; clone_size: -; j_call: TRBJ1-1; cdr3_aa: CASSPDRALNTEAFF; cdr3_nt: TGTGCCAGCAGCCCCGACAGGGCCCTGAACACTGAAGCTTTCTTT
v_call: TRBV7-2; d_call: -; clone_size: -; j_call: TRBJ1-2; cdr3_aa: CASSSERLRGYTF; cdr3_nt: TGTGCCAGCAGCTCCGAGCGCCTCAGGGGCTACACCTTC
v_call: TRBV6-6; d_call: -; clone_size: -; j_call: TRBJ2-5; cdr3_aa: CASSFGETQYF; cdr3_nt: TGTGCCAGCAGTTTCGGAGAGACCCAGTACTTC
v_call: TRBV4-2; d_call: TRBD1; clone_size: once; j_call: TRBJ2-5; cdr3_aa: CASSQESTGVWETQYF; cdr3_nt: TGTGCCAGCAGCCAAGAATCGACAGGGGTTTGGGAGACCCAGTACTTC
v_call: TRBV6-1; d_call: TRBD1; clone_size: -; j_call: TRBJ2-2; cdr3_aa: CASRDRDFVGELFF; cdr3_nt: TGTGCCAGCAGGGACAGGGACTTTGTCGGGGAGCTGTTTTTT
v_call: TRBV27; d_call: -; clone_size: -; j_call: TRBJ1-2; cdr3_aa: CASKLQGPSNGYTF; cdr3_nt: TGTGCCAGCAAACTACAGGGTCCCTCGAATGGCTACACCTTC
v_call: TRBV18; d_call: -; clone_size: -; j_call: TRBJ2-7; cdr3_aa: CASSPPGSHPRGEQYF; cdr3_nt: TGTGCCAGCTCACCACCGGGGAGCCATCCAAGGGGCGAGCAGTACTTC
v_call: TRBV19; d_call: -; clone_size: -; j_call: TRBJ2-3; cdr3_aa: CASRMGARGFTDTQYF; cdr3_nt: TGTGCCAGTAGAATGGGGGCGCGGGGGTTCACAGATACGCAGTATTTT